A selection of T cell receptor beta chains follows, all from one sample in a study of human T cells and chemical hapten exposure. One entry per CDR3 protein, called by TCRdb with MiXCR from the RACE reads. The sample contains roughly 40,000 distinct CDR3 sequences, roughly 12% of which appear only once. Material: whole blood, obtained in connection with sensitization to the hapten diphenylcyclopropenone (DPC). The receptors here all came from a woman aged 30 to 39 with alopecia areata. Some clones in this sample may be carry-over from other donors' samples. Both conserved end residues are part of each CDR3. A D gene is named only where the DNA matches it firmly. Expanded clones get a size class; other rows say once, few or many, or leave the size out.

d_gene,j_gene,abundance,v_gene,CDR3aa,CDR3nt
NA,TRBJ2-7,NA,TRBV29-1,CSVEGPPAYEQYF,TGCAGCGTTGAGGGACCCCCAGCCTACGAGCAGTACTTC
NA,TRBJ1-1,NA,TRBV10-3,CAIKGGNTEAFF,TGTGCCATCAAGGGAGGGAACACTGAAGCTTTCTTT
TRBD1,TRBJ1-5,many,TRBV7-2,CASSLVGTGNQPQHF,TGTGCCAGCAGCTTAGTTGGGACAGGTAATCAGCCCCAGCATTTT
NA,TRBJ1-2,NA,TRBV29-1,CSVGPGGYGYTF,TGCAGCGTGGGACCGGGCGGCTATGGCTACACCTTC
NA,TRBJ2-7,few,TRBV6-6,CASSYPDLPVLNPYEQYF,TGTGCCAGCAGTTACCCCGACCTCCCCGTCCTGAACCCCTACGAGCAGTACTTC
NA,TRBJ1-3,many,TRBV16,CASSLVNTIYF,TGTGCCAGCAGCCTAGTCAACACCATATATTTT
NA,TRBJ2-7,many,TRBV2,CASSHGTATYEQYF,TGTGCCAGCAGCCACGGGACGGCTACCTACGAGCAGTACTTC
TRBD2,TRBJ2-2,few,TRBV7-2,CASSLRTSSGSLGELFF,TGTGCCAGCAGCTTACGTACGTCTAGCGGGAGTCTCGGGGAGCTGTTTTTT
NA,TRBJ2-7,NA,TRBV28,CASSLFGEQYF,TGTGCCAGCAGTTTATTTGGCGAGCAGTACTTC
TRBD2,TRBJ2-5,NA,TRBV10-3,CAISEPSGGTGETQYF,TGTGCCATCAGTGAACCGAGCGGGGGCACGGGGGAGACCCAGTACTTC
NA,TRBJ2-7,NA,TRBV6-1,CASSNKGATYEQYF,TGTGCCAGCAGTAACAAGGGTGCTACCTACGAGCAGTACTTC
TRBD1,TRBJ1-1,many,TRBV5-1,CASSPRTGRNTEAFF,TGCGCCAGCAGCCCCAGGACAGGGCGGAACACTGAAGCTTTCTTT
NA,TRBJ2-7,many,TRBV29-1,CSSGGTPEQYF,TGCAGCTCAGGTGGGACCCCCGAGCAGTACTTC
NA,TRBJ2-1,many,TRBV11-2,CASSSSLGSSYNEQFF,TGTGCCAGCAGCTCCTCACTAGGTAGCTCCTACAATGAGCAGTTCTTC
NA,TRBJ2-4,NA,TRBV6-5,CASSSPGIAKNIQYF,TGTGCCAGCAGTTCCCCCGGGATAGCCAAAAACATTCAGTACTTC
NA,TRBJ1-4,few,TRBV28,CASTPTGEKLFF,TGTGCCAGCACTCCAACCGGGGAAAAACTGTTTTTT
NA,TRBJ1-4,NA,TRBV6-6,CASRGGAGFEKLFF,TGTGCCAGCAGAGGAGGGGCTGGGTTTGAAAAACTGTTTTTT
TRBD1,TRBJ1-2,NA,TRBV12-3/TRBV12-4,CASSGTGFGYTF,TGTGCCAGCAGCGGGACAGGGTTTGGCTACACCTTC
NA,TRBJ1-4,NA,TRBV5-1,CASSPGTAERGEKLFF,TGCGCCAGCAGCCCGGGGACCGCGGAGCGGGGTGAAAAACTGTTTTTT
NA,TRBJ1-4,many,TRBV27,CASSLTGSAGGLFF,TGTGCCAGCAGTTTAACAGGGTCTGCGGGGGGACTGTTTTTT
TRBD1,TRBJ2-4,NA,TRBV18,CASSPNDRVIAKNIQYF,TGTGCCAGCTCACCAAACGACAGGGTTATAGCCAAAAACATTCAGTACTTC
TRBD2,TRBJ2-7,few,TRBV20-1,CSASGVAGGFSYEQYF,TGCAGTGCTAGCGGGGTAGCGGGAGGATTCTCCTACGAGCAGTACTTC
NA,TRBJ2-7,NA,TRBV28,CASRSDRILPREQYF,TGTGCCAGCAGATCAGACAGAATACTTCCGCGGGAGCAGTACTTC
TRBD2,TRBJ2-7,NA,TRBV7-9,CASSSGLAGEPPWEQYF,TGTGCCAGCAGCTCCGGACTAGCGGGAGAGCCTCCCTGGGAGCAGTACTTC
NA,TRBJ1-1,many,TRBV9,CASSVFWDTEAFF,TGTGCCAGCAGCGTCTTTTGGGACACTGAAGCTTTCTTT
NA,TRBJ2-5,medium-sized,TRBV11-2,CASSIGHLQETQYF,TGTGCCAGCAGCATTGGACACCTACAAGAGACCCAGTACTTC
TRBD2,TRBJ2-7,NA,TRBV6-2/TRBV6-3,CASSYEVFSGRQSYEQYF,TGTGCCAGCAGTTACGAGGTTTTTAGCGGGAGGCAATCCTACGAGCAGTACTTC